This TCR beta chain was identified in a study of control samples from healthy donors and cancer patients. TCRdb's table, derived via immunoSEQ multiplex PCR, lists solely in-frame clones and lacks some. The sample holds more than 70,000 clones, approximately 89% seen once. CDR1 is SQVTM, CDR2 ANQGSEA, per germline. V was trimmed by 6 bases and J by 1 base, leaving 9 bases between them. The CDR3 is 12 residues long. This clone was seen once. The rearrangement links TRBV29-1 to TRBJ1-1; D remains ambiguous. The origin of this receptor is a woman aged 25 to 45 in good health. Sequenced: blood. CDR3 region: CSVAMGNTEAFF. As DNA, the CDR3 is TGCAGCGTGGCAATGGGGAACACTGAAGCTTTCTTT.